The 11 T cell receptor beta chains reported below all come from one sample, sequenced in a study of cytomegalovirus exposure and HLA in healthy donors. PCR employed 60 Vbeta and 13 Jbeta primers. Assay: immunoSEQ multiplex PCR; the TCRdb copy retains only in-frame clones and omits some. The data contain roughly 99,000 clones, 65% to 80% of them seen just once; the ten biggest clones take up over 15%. Sequencing used PBMCs. The receptor set was obtained from a man aged 60-69 years in good health and CMV-seropositive.

This chain connects TRBV18 to TRBJ2-1; 7 bases are shared with TRBD1. Germline CDR1 KGHSH, CDR2 LQKENI. With V trimmed by 3 bases and J by 6 bases, 14 bases remained unmatched. This CDR3 contains 17 residues. This CDR3 is CASSPWGDRDGSNEQFF. DNA for the CDR3: TGTGCCAGCTCACCCTGGGGTGACAGGGATGGGTCCAATGAGCAGTTCTTC.

The V gene is TRBV6-4, the J gene TRBJ2-1, with 12 bases fitting TRBD2. The germline CDR1 and CDR2 sequences are MRHNA and SNTAGT. J gave up 6 bases and V 6 bases, and 6 bases lay outside the gene matches. CDR3 length equals 15 residues. The CDR3 bases are TGTGCCAGCAGCCGACTAGCGGGGGCCCTCAATGAGCAGTTCTTC. Translation: CASSRLAGALNEQFF.

This clone appeared a single time. The chain employs TRBV2 and TRBJ2-2; 7 nucleotides align to TRBD1. The CDR3 runs to 15 residues. The germline gives CDR1 SNHLY, CDR2 FYNNEI. V was clipped by 6 bases and J by 7 bases; unmatched bases: 11. The CDR3 bases are TGTGCCAGCAGGACCGGGACAGAGAACTACGGGGAGCTGTTTTTT. It encodes CASRTGTENYGELFF. The entire variable domain, with the rest obtained from reference TRBV2 and TRBJ2-2, is as follows: EPEVTQTPSHQVTQMGQEVILRCVPISNHLYFYWYRQILGQKVEFLVSFYNNEISEKSEIFDDQFSVERPDGSNFTLKIRSTKLEDSAMYFCASRTGTENYGELFFGEGSRLTVL.

The chain recombines TRBV20-1 with TRBJ1-1, with D unresolved. Trimming left V 8 bases short and J 4 bases short, with 11 bases between. The germline CDR1 and CDR2 sequences are DFQATT and SNEGSKA (reference sequence). This CDR3 region has 11 residues. This CDR3 is CSQSRGTEAFF. The CDR3 bases are TGCAGTCAGTCGCGAGGCACTGAAGCTTTCTTT.

The chain recombines TRBV4-1 with TRBJ1-2; perhaps TRBD1 as D (6 bases). From germline, CDR1 is MGHRA and CDR2 YSYEKL. CDR3 length: 17 amino acids. With 0 bases removed from V and 4 bases from J, the gap between germline ends came to 18 bases. The CDR3 here is CASSQEGTGSLGYGYTF. CDR3 DNA sequence: TGCGCCAGCAGCCAAGAGGGAACAGGGTCCCTTGGCTATGGCTACACCTTC.

This chain joins TRBV7-6 and TRBJ2-3, with D possibly being TRBD2 (7 bases). The CDR3 contains 15 residues. In germline, CDR1 is SGHVS, CDR2 FNYEAQ. The ends were cut back, 1 base at V and 2 bases at J, with 10 bases in the middle. Here the CDR3 reads CASSLGGGNTDTQYF. CDR3 nucleotide sequence: TGTGCCAGCAGCTTAGGCGGGGGCAACACAGATACGCAGTATTTT.

This clone has just a few counts. The chain joins TRBV19 to TRBJ2-7; a weak D match, TRBD1 (6 bases). Germline lookup yields CDR1 LNHDA and CDR2 SQIVND (reference sequence). The CDR3 loop spans 14 amino acids. The V end lost 3 bases, the J end lost 2 bases, and 11 bases lay between the germline ends. The DNA for the CDR3 is TGTGCCAGTAGTATCAGGGGAGTCCCCTACGAGCAGTACTTC. It specifies CASSIRGVPYEQYF.

This clone was counted only a few times. The chain combines TRBV10-3 with TRBJ1-1; D is perhaps TRBD1 (6 bases). The CDR3 contains 12 residues. Germline CDR1 reads ENHRY; CDR2 reads SYGVKD. V was clipped by 8 bases and J by 7 bases, with 14 bases between them. The CDR3 sequence: CAIVGGGGEAFF. DNA for the CDR3: TGTGCCATCGTTGGGGGCGGGGGTGAAGCTTTCTTT.

CDR3 DNA: TGTGCCAGCAGCTTAAGGGGCGACGGAGGGGCTTTAAGGACTGAAGCTTTCTTT. As protein: CASSLRGDGGALRTEAFF. The chain uses TRBV7-6 and TRBJ1-1, with D tentatively TRBD1 (5 bases). CDR3 length equals 18 residues. The V end was cut by 2 bases, the J end by 5 bases, with 24 bases between. Germline CDR1 is SGHVS and CDR2 is FNYEAQ.

The rearrangement joins TRBV5-1 to TRBJ2-3; 10 nucleotides match TRBD1. The ends lost 2 bases at V and 4 bases at J; junction bases unmatched: 7. CDR3 length: 16 amino acids. The germline gives CDR1 SGHRS, CDR2 YFSETQ. The CDR3 sequence is CASSFTGTGVADTQYF. The CDR3 bases are TGCGCCAGCAGCTTTACCGGGACAGGGGTAGCAGATACGCAGTATTTT.

This chain uses TRBV7-9 with TRBJ2-7; the match to TRBD1 covers 9 bases. Trimming at V came to 4 bases and at J to 2 bases, leaving 3 bases not matched to a gene. The CDR3 covers 14 residues. CDR1 and CDR2 from the germline V gene are SEHNR and FQNEAQ (reference sequence). DNA for the CDR3: TGTGCCAGCAGCTCGACAGGGGGTACCTACGAGCAGTACTTC. Its translation: CASSSTGGTYEQYF. Combining the CDR3 with reference TRBV7-9 and TRBJ2-7 gives the whole variable domain DTGVSQNPRHKITKRGQNVTFRCDPISEHNRLYWYRQTLGQGPEFLTYFQNEAQLEKSRLLSDRFSAERPKGSFSTLEIQRTEQGDSAMYLCASSSTGGTYEQYFGPGTRLTVT.